This TCR beta chain was retrieved from a study of lymphopenia after photon versus proton radiotherapy. Regarding the study as a whole: Photon-treated patients lost naive T cells and TCR diversity; proton-treated stayed stable. Survival link was tested only in deceased patients; proton benefit remains a possibility. Post-nadir diversity loss with photons came from oligoclonal expansion, particularly CD8+ Temra cells. In patients who died, overall survival fell as post-nadir TCR diversity dropped more.

The germline V gene has CDR1 MNHNS and CDR2 SASEGT. The CDR3 consists of 15 residues. With 6 bases clipped from V and 6 bases from J, the junction kept 13 bases outside the gene matches. Concerning this clone: What it binds is unknown.

Clones were read by immunoSEQ multiplex PCR, and TCRdb kept only the in-frame ones, dropping some. Among about 14,000 clones, 70% to 85% were seen once, and the ten largest hold 25% to 30%. Sequences were derived from peripheral blood, sampled from a patient treated with photon-based radiotherapy. This chain uses TRBV6-1 with TRBJ1-1, with 7 bases identical to TRBD1. This clonotype was sampled from a man aged 50-60 years with gastric cancer. CDR3 residues: CASSRLRGTISEAFF. The CDR3 coding sequence is TGTGCCAGCAGCCGACTCAGGGGGACCATCTCTGAAGCTTTCTTT.